Listed below are T cell receptor beta chains from one sample, sequenced in a study of blood T cell repertoires in COVID-19. Sequencing used immunoSEQ multiplex PCR; TCRdb keeps in-frame clones, though not all of them. The data hold 35,000 to 45,000 clones, with around 90% observed a single time. Sequencing was carried out using peripheral blood. These receptors were taken from a human donor in a cohort sampled during active COVID-19. Both conserved end residues are part of each CDR3. D genes are given only for firm matches. Only part of the rows carry a size: once, few, many, or a class if the clone is expanded.

J	D	V	size	CDR3	DNA
TRBJ2-2	NA	TRBV3-1/TRBV3-2	NA	CASSSNLQRAGELFF	TGTGCCAGCAGCTCCAACCTACAGAGGGCCGGGGAGCTGTTTTTT
TRBJ1-1	TRBD1	TRBV19	NA	CASSIRGQGAATEAFF	TGTGCCAGTAGTATTAGGGGGCAGGGGGCTGCTACTGAAGCTTTCTTT
TRBJ2-7	NA	TRBV4-3	NA	CASSQVSNGARSYEQYF	TGCGCCAGCAGCCAAGTTTCTAATGGGGCGCGCTCCTACGAGCAGTACTTC
TRBJ1-3	NA	TRBV7-2	NA	CASSRIDSSGNTIYF	TGTGCCAGCAGCCGGATCGACAGCTCTGGAAACACCATATATTTT
TRBJ2-3	NA	TRBV9	NA	CASSVAGTDTQYF	TGTGCCAGCAGCGTAGCAGGCACAGATACGCAGTATTTT
TRBJ1-2	NA	TRBV7-8	NA	CASSPRTEGYTF	TGTGCCAGCAGCCCTCGGACAGAAGGCTACACCTTC
TRBJ1-1	NA	TRBV6-6	NA	CASSRGQSMNTEAFF	TGTGCCAGCAGTAGAGGACAGTCCATGAACACTGAAGCTTTCTTT
TRBJ1-1	TRBD1	TRBV4-3	NA	CASSQDGTGNRDEAFF	TGCGCCAGCAGCCAAGATGGGACAGGGAATAGAGATGAAGCTTTCTTT
TRBJ2-1	NA	TRBV6-5	NA	CASRNSLSSYNEQFF	TGTGCCAGCCGAAATAGCCTAAGCTCCTACAATGAGCAGTTCTTC
TRBJ1-6	NA	TRBV7-2	NA	CASSLLSGSNNSPLHF	TGTGCCAGCAGCTTACTCTCGGGGTCCAATAATTCACCCCTCCACTTT
TRBJ2-7	NA	TRBV21-1	NA	CASSQEGPYEQYF	TGTGCCAGCAGCCAGGAGGGACCCTACGAGCAGTACTTC
TRBJ2-2	NA	TRBV11-2	NA	CASSPIRGTANTGELFF	TGTGCCAGCAGCCCGATTCGCGGGACAGCAAACACCGGGGAGCTGTTTTTT
TRBJ1-1	TRBD1	TRBV19	NA	CASSLDRGEAFF	TGTGCCAGTAGTCTCGACAGGGGTGAAGCTTTCTTT
TRBJ2-3	TRBD2	TRBV10-3	NA	CAISVAGGYTDTQYF	TGTGCCATCAGTGTAGCGGGGGGGTACACAGATACGCAGTATTTT
TRBJ1-1	NA	TRBV12-3/TRBV12-4	NA	CASSLSRGTEAFF	TGTGCCAGCAGTTTGTCCCGGGGCACTGAAGCTTTCTTT
TRBJ1-2	NA	TRBV19	NA	CASTTGPYGYTF	TGTGCCAGTACGACTGGCCCCTATGGCTACACCTTC
TRBJ1-1	NA	TRBV4-1	NA	CASSQESDSVLSSDTEAFF	TGCGCCAGCAGCCAAGAATCGGACAGTGTTTTGTCATCGGACACTGAAGCTTTCTTT
TRBJ1-1	NA	TRBV9	once	CASSTGTEAFF	TGTGCCAGCAGCACAGGGACTGAAGCTTTCTTT
TRBJ1-2	TRBD1	TRBV5-5	NA	CASRHYRGGGYTF	TGTGCCAGCAGGCATTACAGGGGCGGCGGCTACACCTTC
TRBJ1-1	NA	TRBV5-1	NA	CASSLRGADTEAFF	TGCGCCAGCAGCTTGCGGGGGGCCGACACTGAAGCTTTCTTT
TRBJ1-2	TRBD1	TRBV3-1/TRBV3-2	once	CASSQPGTGVYGYTF	TGTGCCAGCAGCCAGCCTGGGACAGGGGTCTATGGCTACACCTTC
TRBJ2-6	NA	TRBV7-6	NA	CASSLDGVVRTGANVLTF	TGTGCCAGCAGCTTAGACGGAGTGGTTCGAACTGGGGCCAACGTCCTGACTTTC
TRBJ2-7	NA	TRBV4-3	once	CASSLLGGTEQYF	TGCGCCAGCAGCCTCTTGGGCGGGACCGAGCAGTACTTC
TRBJ2-7	NA	TRBV6-2/TRBV6-3	NA	CASSTLTGKPYEQYF	TGTGCCAGCAGTACCTTAACAGGGAAACCCTACGAGCAGTACTTC
TRBJ1-3	TRBD1	TRBV11-2	NA	CASSTGQGLTIYF	TGTGCCAGCAGCACGGGACAGGGCCTTACCATATATTTT
TRBJ1-1	TRBD1	TRBV7-9	NA	CASSSPDRGHTEAFF	TGTGCCAGCAGCTCCCCGGACAGGGGGCACACTGAAGCTTTCTTT
TRBJ2-7	NA	TRBV11-2	once	CASSLLVQAPYEQYF	TGTGCCAGCAGCTTACTCGTCCAGGCCCCCTACGAGCAGTACTTC
TRBJ1-2	NA	TRBV18	NA	CASSPMDRETNYGYTF	TGTGCCAGCTCACCAATGGACAGAGAAACTAACTATGGCTACACCTTC
TRBJ1-6	TRBD1	TRBV19	NA	CASSIYRGSDSPLHF	TGTGCCAGTAGTATTTACAGGGGGAGTGATTCACCCCTCCACTTT
TRBJ2-7	TRBD1	TRBV6-6	NA	CASSSSGTGNYEQYF	TGTGCCAGCAGTTCCTCCGGGACAGGGAACTACGAGCAGTACTTC
TRBJ2-7	NA	TRBV6-5	NA	CASSYSATGENEQYF	TGTGCCAGCAGTTACTCGGCGACAGGAGAAAACGAGCAGTACTTC
TRBJ1-1	TRBD1	TRBV7-6	few	CASSLGTGRNTEAFF	TGTGCCAGCAGCTTAGGGACAGGACGGAACACTGAAGCTTTCTTT
TRBJ2-7	NA	TRBV19	NA	CASSIGGRVYEQYF	TGTGCCAGTAGTATTGGGGGCAGGGTCTACGAGCAGTACTTC
TRBJ2-1	TRBD2	TRBV4-1	NA	CASRLTPGLVSYNEQFF	TGCGCCAGCAGACTTACACCGGGACTAGTATCCTACAATGAGCAGTTCTTC
TRBJ1-1	TRBD1	TRBV6-5	once	CASRLRNRGQAEAFF	TGTGCCAGCAGGCTTAGGAACAGGGGGCAGGCTGAAGCTTTCTTT
TRBJ1-5	NA	TRBV27	NA	CASSWQNSNQPQHF	TGTGCCAGCAGTTGGCAGAATAGCAATCAGCCCCAGCATTTT
TRBJ2-7	TRBD1	TRBV5-1	NA	CASSLGTGTYEQYF	TGCGCCAGCAGCCTTGGGACAGGTACCTACGAGCAGTACTTC
TRBJ2-7	NA	TRBV19	NA	CASSIQGIGYEQYF	TGTGCCAGTAGTATACAGGGAATCGGCTACGAGCAGTACTTC
TRBJ1-4	NA	TRBV7-2	NA	CASSRGGRVTNEKLFF	TGTGCCAGCAGTAGGGGGGGGCGCGTCACTAATGAAAAACTGTTTTTT
TRBJ1-1	TRBD1	TRBV7-2	NA	CASSPTGGYTEAFF	TGTGCCAGCAGCCCGACAGGGGGCTACACTGAAGCTTTCTTT
TRBJ2-6	NA	TRBV6-5	NA	CALDRLPSGANVLTF	TGTGCCTTAGACAGATTACCCTCTGGGGCCAACGTCCTGACTTTC
TRBJ1-4	NA	TRBV5-6	NA	CASSLGGTEKLFF	TGTGCCAGCAGCTTGGGGGGGACTGAGAAACTGTTTTTT
TRBJ1-1	TRBD1	TRBV3-1/TRBV3-2	NA	CASSARQGRDTEAFF	TGTGCCAGCAGCGCCAGACAGGGGAGAGACACTGAAGCTTTCTTT
TRBJ2-3	NA	TRBV18	NA	CASSPPFGAPLTDTQYF	TGTGCCAGCTCACCACCCTTTGGAGCCCCTCTCACAGATACGCAGTATTTT
TRBJ1-1	NA	TRBV3-1/TRBV3-2	NA	CASSQYRENTEAFF	TGTGCCAGCAGCCAGTACAGGGAGAACACTGAAGCTTTCTTT
TRBJ1-1	TRBD1	TRBV4-2	few	CASSLRQGNTEAFF	TGTGCCAGCAGCCTAAGACAGGGGAACACTGAAGCTTTCTTT
TRBJ1-1	NA	TRBV29-1	NA	CSVDTPGMNTEAFF	TGCAGCGTTGATACCCCGGGTATGAACACTGAAGCTTTCTTT
TRBJ1-1	NA	TRBV19	NA	CASSMTGNTEAFF	TGTGCCAGTAGTATGACAGGAAACACTGAAGCTTTCTTT
TRBJ1-1	TRBD1	TRBV5-5	few	CASSAGTGFYEAFF	TGTGCCAGCAGCGCCGGGACAGGGTTCTACGAAGCTTTCTTT
TRBJ1-2	TRBD1	TRBV6-5	NA	CASSRGTGSNYGYTF	TGTGCCAGCAGCCGCGGGACAGGATCTAATTATGGCTACACCTTC
TRBJ2-7	TRBD1	TRBV6-5	NA	CASSMTGTYEQYF	TGTGCCAGCAGCATGACAGGGACCTACGAGCAGTACTTC
TRBJ1-2	NA	TRBV12-3/TRBV12-4	NA	CASSLQGLDGYTF	TGTGCCAGCAGTTTGCAGGGGCTCGATGGCTACACCTTC
TRBJ1-3	NA	TRBV9	NA	CASSVGRATGNTIYF	TGTGCCAGCAGCGTAGGGAGGGCAACGGGAAACACCATATATTTT
TRBJ1-3	TRBD1	TRBV18	NA	CASSRTGTGNTIYF	TGTGCCAGCTCGAGGACAGGGACCGGAAACACCATATATTTT
TRBJ1-1	NA	TRBV29-1	NA	CSVVIWGGNTEAFF	TGCAGCGTTGTGATTTGGGGGGGGAACACTGAAGCTTTCTTT
TRBJ1-4	NA	TRBV19	NA	CASSIDGSRYNEKLFF	TGTGCCAGTAGTATAGACGGTTCCAGGTATAATGAAAAACTGTTTTTT
TRBJ1-2	TRBD1	TRBV6-5	NA	CASSPTGAYGYTF	TGTGCCAGCAGTCCGACAGGGGCCTATGGCTACACCTTC